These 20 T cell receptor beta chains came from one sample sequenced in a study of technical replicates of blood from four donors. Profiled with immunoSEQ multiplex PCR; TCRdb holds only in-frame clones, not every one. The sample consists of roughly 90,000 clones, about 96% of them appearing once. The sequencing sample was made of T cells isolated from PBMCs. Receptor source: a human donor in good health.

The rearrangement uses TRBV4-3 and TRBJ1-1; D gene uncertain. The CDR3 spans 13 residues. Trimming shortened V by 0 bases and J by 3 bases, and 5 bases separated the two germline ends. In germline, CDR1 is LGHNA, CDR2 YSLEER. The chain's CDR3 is CASSQDFDTEAFF. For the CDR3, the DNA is TGCGCCAGCAGCCAAGATTTCGACACTGAAGCTTTCTTT.

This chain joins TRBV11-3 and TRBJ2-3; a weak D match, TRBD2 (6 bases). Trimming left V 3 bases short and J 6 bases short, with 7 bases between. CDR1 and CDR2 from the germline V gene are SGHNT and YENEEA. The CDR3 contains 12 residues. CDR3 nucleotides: TGTGCCAGCAGCTTGGGGAGGGATACGCAGTATTTT. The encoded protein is CASSLGRDTQYF.

The CDR3 bases are TGTGCCAGCAGCGTGGGGCCCAATCAGCCCCAGCATTTT. This gives the protein CASSVGPNQPQHF. The chain uses TRBV5-6 and TRBJ1-5, with a weak D call TRBD1 (5 bases). Germline CDR1 and CDR2: SGHDT and YYEEEE. Trimming shortened V by 4 bases and J by 3 bases, and 8 bases separated the two germline ends. This CDR3 comprises 13 residues.

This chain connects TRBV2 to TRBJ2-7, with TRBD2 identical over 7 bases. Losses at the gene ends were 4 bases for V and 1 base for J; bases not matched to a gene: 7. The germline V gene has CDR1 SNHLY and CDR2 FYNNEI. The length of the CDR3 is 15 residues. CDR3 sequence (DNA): TGTGCCAGCAGTGTCCGCCTAGCGGATTCCTACGAGCAGTACTTC. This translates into CASSVRLADSYEQYF. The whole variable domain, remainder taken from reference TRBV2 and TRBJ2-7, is EPEVTQTPSHQVTQMGQEVILRCVPISNHLYFYWYRQILGQKVEFLVSFYNNEISEKSEIFDDQFSVERPDGSNFTLKIRSTKLEDSAMYFCASSVRLADSYEQYFGPGTRLTVT.

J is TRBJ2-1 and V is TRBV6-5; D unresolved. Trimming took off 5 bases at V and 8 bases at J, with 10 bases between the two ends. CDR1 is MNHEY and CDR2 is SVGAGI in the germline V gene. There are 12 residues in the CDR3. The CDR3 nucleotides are TGTGCCAGCAGTAAAACTCCCTATGAGCAGTTCTTC. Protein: CASSKTPYEQFF.

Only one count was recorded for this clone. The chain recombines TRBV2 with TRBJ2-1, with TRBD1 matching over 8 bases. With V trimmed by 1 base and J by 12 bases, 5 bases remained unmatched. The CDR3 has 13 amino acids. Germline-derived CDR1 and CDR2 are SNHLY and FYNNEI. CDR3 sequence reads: CASSEGVTGVQFF. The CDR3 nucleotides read TGTGCCAGCAGTGAAGGTGTGACAGGGGTGCAGTTCTTC.

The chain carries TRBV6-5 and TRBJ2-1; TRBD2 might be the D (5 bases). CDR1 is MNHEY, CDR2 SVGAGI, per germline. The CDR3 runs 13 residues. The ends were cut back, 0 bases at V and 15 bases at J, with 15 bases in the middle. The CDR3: CASSYSAAEEMFF. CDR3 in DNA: TGTGCCAGCAGTTACTCGGCAGCGGAGGAGATGTTCTTC.

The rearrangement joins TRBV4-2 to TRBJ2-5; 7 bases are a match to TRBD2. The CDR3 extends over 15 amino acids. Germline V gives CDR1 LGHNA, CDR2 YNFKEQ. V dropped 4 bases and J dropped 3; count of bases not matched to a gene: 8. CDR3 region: CASSPGHREEETQYF. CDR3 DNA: TGTGCCAGCAGCCCCGGACACCGGGAGGAAGAGACCCAGTACTTC.

As DNA, the CDR3 is TGCGCCAGCAGCTTGGACGGAGAAAGGCCCCAGCATTTT. Encoded protein: CASSLDGERPQHF. This sequence joins TRBV5-1 and TRBJ1-5; D is unresolved. The CDR3 consists of 13 residues. CDR1 SGHRS and CDR2 YFSETQ come from the germline V gene. V was pared by 0 bases and J by 9 bases, with 10 bases between.

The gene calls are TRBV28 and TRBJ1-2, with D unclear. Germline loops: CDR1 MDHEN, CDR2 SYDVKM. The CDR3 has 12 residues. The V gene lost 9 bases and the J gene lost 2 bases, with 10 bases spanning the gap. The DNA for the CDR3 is TGTGCCAGTCTAAACTCAAACTATGGCTACACCTTC. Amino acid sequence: CASLNSNYGYTF.

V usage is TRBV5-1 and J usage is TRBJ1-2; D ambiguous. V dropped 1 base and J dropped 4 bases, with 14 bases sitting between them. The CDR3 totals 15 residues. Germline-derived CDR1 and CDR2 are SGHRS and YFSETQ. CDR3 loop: CASSLSKEASYGYTF. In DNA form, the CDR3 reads TGCGCCAGCAGCTTGTCAAAGGAGGCCTCCTATGGCTACACCTTC.

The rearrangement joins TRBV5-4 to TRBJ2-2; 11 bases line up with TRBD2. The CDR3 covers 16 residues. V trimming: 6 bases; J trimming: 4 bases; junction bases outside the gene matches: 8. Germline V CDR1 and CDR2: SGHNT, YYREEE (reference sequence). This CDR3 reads CASIAGGKVGTGELFF. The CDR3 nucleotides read TGTGCCAGCATAGCGGGAGGGAAGGTCGGCACCGGGGAGCTGTTTTTT.

CDR3 in DNA: TGTGCCAGCACATCAGGGTCCCACGAGCAGTACTTC. This encodes CASTSGSHEQYF. The rearrangement joins TRBV6-5 to TRBJ2-7, with D perhaps matching TRBD1 (5 bases). The V end was cut by 7 bases, the J end by 5 bases, with 12 bases between. Looked up from germline, CDR1 is MNHEY and CDR2 is SVGAGI. The CDR3 loop spans 12 amino acids.

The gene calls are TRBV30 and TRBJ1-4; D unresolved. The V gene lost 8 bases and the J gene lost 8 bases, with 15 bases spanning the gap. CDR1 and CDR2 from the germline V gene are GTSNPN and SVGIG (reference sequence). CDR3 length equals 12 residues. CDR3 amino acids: CAGSGANEKLFF. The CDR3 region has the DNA TGTGCCGGATCGGGAGCGAACGAAAAACTGTTTTTT.

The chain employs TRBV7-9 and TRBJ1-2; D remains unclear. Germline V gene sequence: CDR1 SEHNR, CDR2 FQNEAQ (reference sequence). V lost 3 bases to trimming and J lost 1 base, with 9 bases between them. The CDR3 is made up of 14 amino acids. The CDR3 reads CASSLSSVNYGYTF. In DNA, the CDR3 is TGTGCCAGCAGCTTGTCCTCGGTTAACTATGGCTACACCTTC.

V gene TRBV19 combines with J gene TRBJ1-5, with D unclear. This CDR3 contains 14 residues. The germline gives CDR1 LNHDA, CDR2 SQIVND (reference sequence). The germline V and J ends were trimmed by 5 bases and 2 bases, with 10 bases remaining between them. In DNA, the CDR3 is TGTGCCAGTAGTTTACAAGGAGGCAATCAGCCCCAGCATTTT. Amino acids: CASSLQGGNQPQHF.

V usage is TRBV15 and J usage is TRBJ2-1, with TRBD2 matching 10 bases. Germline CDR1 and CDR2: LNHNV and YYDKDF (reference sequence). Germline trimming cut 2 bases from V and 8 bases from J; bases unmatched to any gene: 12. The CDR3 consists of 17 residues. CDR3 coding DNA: TGTGCCACCAGCAGATATCCCGCTAGCGGGAGCCTGTATGAGCAGTTCTTC. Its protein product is CATSRYPASGSLYEQFF.

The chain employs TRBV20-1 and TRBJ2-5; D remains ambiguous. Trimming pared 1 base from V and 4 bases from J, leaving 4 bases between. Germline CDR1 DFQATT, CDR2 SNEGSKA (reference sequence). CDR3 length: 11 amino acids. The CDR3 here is CSARAPETQYF. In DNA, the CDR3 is TGCAGTGCTAGAGCTCCAGAGACCCAGTACTTC.

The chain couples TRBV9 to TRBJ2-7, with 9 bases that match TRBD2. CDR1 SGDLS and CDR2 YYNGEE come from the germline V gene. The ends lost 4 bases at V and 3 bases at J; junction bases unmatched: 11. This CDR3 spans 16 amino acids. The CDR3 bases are TGTGCCAGCAGCTCCTCCTCCGGGACTAGCTTCTACGAGCAGTACTTC. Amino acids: CASSSSSGTSFYEQYF.

CDR3 nucleotides: TGTGCCAGCAGCTTAGGAGGCCCTGAGGGCTACACCTTC. Amino acid sequence: CASSLGGPEGYTF. The genes are TRBV7-8 and TRBJ1-2; D unresolved. The CDR3 length is 13 residues. Per the germline V gene, CDR1 is SGHVS and CDR2 is FQNEAQ. With 1 base removed from V and 8 bases from J, the gap between germline ends came to 11 bases.